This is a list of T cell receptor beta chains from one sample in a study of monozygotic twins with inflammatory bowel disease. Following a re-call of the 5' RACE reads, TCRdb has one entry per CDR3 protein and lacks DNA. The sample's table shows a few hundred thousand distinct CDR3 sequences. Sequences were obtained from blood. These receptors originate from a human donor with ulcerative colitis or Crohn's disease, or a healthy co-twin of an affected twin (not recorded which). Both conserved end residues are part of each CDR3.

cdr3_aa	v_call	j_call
CATGTAPNEKLFF	TRBV12-3/TRBV12-4	TRBJ1-4
CASSSGISTHYEQYF	TRBV7-9	TRBJ2-7
CASFQAGSYEQYF	TRBV18	TRBJ2-7
CASHRAYNSPLHF	TRBV6-5	TRBJ1-6
CASSLAGTLSYNSPLHF	TRBV12-3/TRBV12-4	TRBJ1-6
CASSQSINQPQHF	TRBV4-3	TRBJ1-5
CASSLTSGGFETQYF	TRBV7-3	TRBJ2-5
CASSLDRVEQYF	TRBV5-1	TRBJ2-7
CASSRLENSPLHF	TRBV6-2/TRBV6-3	TRBJ1-6
CASSYSALPYEQYF	TRBV5-6	TRBJ2-7
CASSRSSAGPYEQYF	TRBV7-2	TRBJ2-7
CASSRSRGGSYNEQFF	TRBV5-1	TRBJ2-1
CASSDLTGGVGGYTF	TRBV25-1	TRBJ1-2
CASSLNRDMLRYGYTF	TRBV5-1	TRBJ1-2
CASSFGLGSGGEGTQYF	TRBV12-3/TRBV12-4	TRBJ2-5
CSVDPIQGGETQYF	TRBV29-1	TRBJ2-5
CSAREAGTGNTEAFF	TRBV20-1	TRBJ1-1
CASSGLAVYNEQFF	TRBV2	TRBJ2-1
CASGRRDRGLGTQYF	TRBV19	TRBJ2-3
CAISGWAGRGSYEQYF	TRBV10-3	TRBJ2-7
CASSKLLAEQFF	TRBV3-1	TRBJ2-1
CSARQGSADTQYF	TRBV20-1	TRBJ2-3
CSTEFNEKLFF	TRBV20-1	TRBJ1-4
CASSYGDRGFNEQFF	TRBV6-2/TRBV6-3	TRBJ2-1
CASSQGRVFQASSYEQYF	TRBV14	TRBJ2-7
CAWESGGTDTQYF	TRBV30	TRBJ2-3
CASSLEAPPANVLTF	TRBV5-1	TRBJ2-6
CASSLGHVNTEAFF	TRBV5-5	TRBJ1-1
CASSPLMGRNSGNTIYF	TRBV18	TRBJ1-3
CASSLIQTGEQFF	TRBV7-3	TRBJ2-1
CASSPEGYSNQPQHF	TRBV5-1	TRBJ1-5
CAWPLQGITRMNTEAFF	TRBV30	TRBJ1-1
CASSTGAETQYF	TRBV6-2/TRBV6-3	TRBJ2-5
CASSAPRGLEETQYF	TRBV6-2/TRBV6-3	TRBJ2-5
CASSQAGYSNQPQHF	TRBV4-1	TRBJ1-5
CSARHETDTQYF	TRBV20-1	TRBJ2-3
CATSEGHTANTGELFF	TRBV24-1	TRBJ2-2
CASSLETGGNTQYF	TRBV7-9	TRBJ2-3
CASSLSWDYLGSTDTQYF	TRBV5-5	TRBJ2-3
CASSQVSAGGLVEQFF	TRBV4-2	TRBJ2-1
CASGLAVGGSSYNEQFF	TRBV12-5	TRBJ2-1
CASSEWDGQETQYF	TRBV25-1	TRBJ2-5
CASSYRRFLTDTQYF	TRBV6-5	TRBJ2-3
CASSPPSNGETQYF	TRBV18	TRBJ2-5
CASSPWTGESRTNYGYTF	TRBV5-1	TRBJ1-2